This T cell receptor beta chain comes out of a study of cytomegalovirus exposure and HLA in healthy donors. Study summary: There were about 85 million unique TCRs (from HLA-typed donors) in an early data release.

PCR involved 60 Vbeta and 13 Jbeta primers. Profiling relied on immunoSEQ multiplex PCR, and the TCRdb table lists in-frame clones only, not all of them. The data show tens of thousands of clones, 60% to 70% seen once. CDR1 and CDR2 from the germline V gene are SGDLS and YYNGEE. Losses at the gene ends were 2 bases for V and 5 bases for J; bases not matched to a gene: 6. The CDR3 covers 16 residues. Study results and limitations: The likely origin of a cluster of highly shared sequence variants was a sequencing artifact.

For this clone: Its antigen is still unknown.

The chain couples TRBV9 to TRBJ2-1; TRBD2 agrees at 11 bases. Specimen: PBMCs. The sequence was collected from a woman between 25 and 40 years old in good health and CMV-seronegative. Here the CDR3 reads CASSVLTSGTDNEQFF. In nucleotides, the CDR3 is TGTGCCAGCAGCGTTTTGACTAGCGGGACAGACAATGAGCAGTTCTTC. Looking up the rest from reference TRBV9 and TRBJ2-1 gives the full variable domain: DSGVTQTPKHLITATGQRVTLRCSPRSGDLSVYWYQQSLDQGLQFLIQYYNGEERAKGNILERFSAQQFPDLHSELNLSSLELGDSALYFCASSVLTSGTDNEQFFGPGTRLTVL.